Each of the 23 T cell receptor beta chains below was sequenced from the same sample in a study of post-analysis software for immune sequencing data (dated by TCRdb to about 2015). What the study reported, not specific to this receptor: Significantly higher frequencies in patients than in controls were found for five TRBV segments, including TRBV5-6, TRBV5-1 and TRBV20-1.

These receptors' antigens are unknown. Library method: PCR. TCRdb shows the sequencer as Illumina HiSeq 2500. To reduce PCR and sequencing biases, unique molecular identifiers were incorporated into the TCR beta cDNA libraries. TCRdb reran the public reads through fastp at Q25 and MiXCR, keeping productive beta chains. Here each entry gathers all rows of one CDR3 protein and keeps the most common genes and DNA. In all, the sample holds roughly 580,000 distinct CDR3 sequences, and around 47% of those were seen once. Under 2% of the sample lies in the top ten. Sequenced: blood. These TCRs come from a girl between 5 and 17 years old with multiple sclerosis.

CDR3 DNA sequence: TGTGCCAGCACCCGAGGGGATAGCAATCAGCCCCAGCATTTT. It translates to CASTRGDSNQPQHF. The gene calls are TRBV12-3 or TRBV12-4 and TRBJ1-5, with D perhaps matching TRBD1 (5 bases). V lost 7 bases, J lost 0 bases, and 10 bases lay in between. The CDR3 sequence is 14 residues long.

This clonotype was detected only a few times. V is TRBV5-1 and J is TRBJ2-1, with 10 bases fitting TRBD1. The CDR3 length is 14 residues. The J segment lost 9 bases and the V segment lost 4 bases, leaving 7 bases of the junction unmatched. CDR1 is SGHRS, CDR2 YFSETQ, per germline. The CDR3 region is CASSRTTGGSEQFF. The CDR3 bases are TGCGCCAGCAGCCGGACGACAGGGGGCAGTGAGCAGTTCTTC.

This clonotype was seen a handful of times. The gene calls are TRBV4-1 and TRBJ2-1; 8 nucleotides align to TRBD1. The CDR3 spans 13 residues. V shed 6 bases and J 8 bases; nucleotides not matched to a gene: 6. CDR1 is MGHRA, CDR2 YSYEKL, per germline. The chain's CDR3 is CASSETGADEQFF. DNA for the CDR3: TGCGCCAGCAGTGAGACAGGGGCTGATGAGCAGTTCTTC.

This clonotype was observed a few times. This chain's CDR3 is CASSFNGLEGTQYF. The CDR3 DNA sequence: TGTGCCAGCAGCTTCAATGGACTAGAAGGGACCCAGTACTTC. The V call is TRBV11-2, the J call TRBJ2-5; 7 bases align to TRBD2. V lost 3 bases, J lost 7 bases, and 8 bases stayed unmatched. The CDR3 contains 14 residues. CDR1 is SGHAT, CDR2 FQNNGV, per germline.

This clonotype has a handful of counts. The chain joins TRBV29-1 to TRBJ2-5, with D unclear. Germline CDR1 and CDR2: SQVTM and ANQGSEA. The CDR3 length is 11 residues. Trimming removed 5 bases from V and 5 bases from J, with 9 bases in between. CDR3 region: CSVKLEETQYF. DNA for the CDR3: TGCAGCGTTAAGTTAGAGGAGACCCAGTACTTC.

This clonotype was picked up one time. Germline and junction disagree at one end, which may indicate a read error. The chain couples TRBV7-7 to TRBJ2-5, with TRBD2 as a possible D gene (6 bases). The CDR3 consists of 14 residues. In germline, CDR1 is SSHAT, CDR2 FNYEAQ (reference sequence). CDR3 DNA sequence: TGTGCTAGCAGCTTACTAACCGGAGGGGAGACCCAGTACTTC. It codes for CASSLLTGGETQYF.

This clonotype came up a few times. The genes are TRBV29-1 and TRBJ2-1; a possible D gene is TRBD1 (5 bases). Germline V CDR1 and CDR2: SQVTM, ANQGSEA. This CDR3 is 13 amino acids long. V dropped 7 bases and J dropped 5 bases, with 15 bases sitting between them. The CDR3 coding sequence is TGCAGCGACTTATACGACAGTCACAATGAGCAGTTCTTC. Translated, it gives CSDLYDSHNEQFF.

The V gene is TRBV7-8, the J gene TRBJ1-2; D is undetermined. Between the trimmed V and J ends, which lost 1 base and 8 bases, there was a span of 11 bases. CDR1 SGHVS and CDR2 FQNEAQ come from the germline V gene. This CDR3 region has 13 residues. In DNA form, the CDR3 reads TGTGCCAGCAGCTTAGGGGCAGGACGGGGCTACACCTTC. The encoded protein is CASSLGAGRGYTF. The entire variable domain, with the rest obtained from reference TRBV7-8 and TRBJ1-2, is as follows: GAGVSQSPRYKVAKRGQDVALRCDPISGHVSLFWYQQALGQGPEFLTYFQNEAQLDKSGLPSDRFFAERPEGSVSTLKIQRTQQEDSAVYLCASSLGAGRGYTFGSGTRLTVV.

The chain links TRBV28 to TRBJ1-4; D is possibly TRBD1 (6 bases). V gave up 7 bases and J gave up 1 base, with 16 bases separating them. The CDR3 is 16 amino acids. Germline CDR1 and CDR2: MDHEN and SYDVKM. The CDR3: CASNPRTDGTNEKLFF. In DNA, the CDR3 is TGTGCCAGCAACCCACGGACAGACGGAACTAATGAAAAACTGTTTTTT.

This clonotype was observed a handful of times. The chain recombines TRBV3-1 with TRBJ1-1; 8 bases match TRBD1. CDR3 length equals 15 residues. The V and J ends lost 0 bases and 5 bases, in that order; junction bases with no gene match: 5. Germline lookup yields CDR1 LGHDT and CDR2 YNNKEL (reference sequence). CDR3 residues: CASSQDPQGDTEAFF. The CDR3 DNA is TGTGCCAGCAGCCAAGACCCACAGGGGGATACTGAAGCTTTCTTT.

V and J are TRBV12-3 or TRBV12-4 and TRBJ2-1; 8 nucleotides align to TRBD1. The CDR3 has 14 amino acids. The V gene end was trimmed by 6 bases and the J gene end by 8 bases; junction bases not matched to a gene: 9. CDR3 sequence (DNA): TGTGCCAGCAGACCGGGACAGGCCTTGTATGAGCAGTTCTTC. Its translation is CASRPGQALYEQFF.

The chain couples TRBV28 to TRBJ2-5; TRBD2 matches at 11 bases. Trimming cost V 4 bases and J 5 bases; bases outside gene matches: 6. Germline loops: CDR1 MDHEN, CDR2 SYDVKM. The CDR3 has 15 amino acids. DNA of the CDR3: TGTGCCAGCAGTTCCTCACTAGCGGGAGTTGAGACCCAGTACTTC. This encodes CASSSSLAGVETQYF. Variable domain in full (rest from reference TRBV28 and TRBJ2-5): DVKVTQSSRYLVKRTGEKVFLECVQDMDHENMFWYRQDPGLGLRLIYFSYDVKMKEKGDIPEGYSVSREKKERFSLILESASTNQTSMYLCASSSSLAGVETQYFGPGTRLLVL.

The V call is TRBV5-1, the J call TRBJ2-7, with TRBD1 matching over 8 bases. Losses at the gene ends were 7 bases for V and 0 bases for J; bases not matched to a gene: 6. The CDR3 spans 14 residues. Germline loops: CDR1 SGHRS, CDR2 YFSETQ. For the CDR3, the DNA is TGCGCCAGCGCGTCGGGACAGGCCTCCTACGAGCAGTACTTC. Its protein product is CASASGQASYEQYF.

The rearrangement uses TRBV4-1 and TRBJ2-3; D gene uncertain. The CDR3 length is 12 residues. Germline V CDR1 and CDR2: MGHRA, YSYEKL. V gave up 4 bases and J gave up 8 bases, with 10 bases separating them. The CDR3 DNA reads as TGCGCCAGCAGCCCGGTAAAGGGTACGCAGTATTTT. It codes for CASSPVKGTQYF.

The CDR3 region has the DNA TGTGCCAGCAGCGCCCGGACAGGGGAGAACACCGGGGAGCTGTTTTTT. Translating it yields CASSARTGENTGELFF. The chain uses TRBV7-2 and TRBJ2-2; 9 bases match TRBD1. The length of the CDR3 is 16 residues. The V segment lost 5 bases and the J segment 1 base; nucleotides outside the gene matches: 5. Germline assignment: CDR1 SGHTA and CDR2 FQGNSA.

This rearrangement joins TRBV28 to TRBJ2-3; a possible D gene is TRBD1 (6 bases). Trimming stripped 8 bases from V and 8 bases from J, with 20 bases between. CDR3 length: 14 residues. Germline-derived CDR1 and CDR2 are MDHEN and SYDVKM. CDR3 nucleotide sequence: TGTGCCAGCGGATACAGGGAGCAAAGATCTACGCAGTATTTT. Amino acid sequence: CASGYREQRSTQYF.

V is TRBV24-1 and J is TRBJ2-2; no reliable D call. The CDR3 covers 13 residues. The germline V gene has CDR1 KGHDR and CDR2 SFDVKD. Trimming removed 2 bases from V and 5 bases from J, with 5 bases in between. CDR3 sequence: CATSDSPTGELFF. Written as DNA, the CDR3 is TGTGCCACCAGTGATTCCCCAACCGGGGAGCTGTTTTTT.

This clonotype was seen more than once but under ten times. The V and J genes are TRBV20-1 and TRBJ2-7; the D gene is possibly TRBD1 (5 bases). The V end was cut by 6 bases, the J end by 2 bases, with 8 bases between. This CDR3 spans 11 amino acids. Germline CDR1 DFQATT, CDR2 SNEGSKA (reference sequence). The CDR3 DNA reads as TGCAGTGCCCAGGGAACCTACGAGCAGTACTTC. This encodes CSAQGTYEQYF.

This rearrangement joins TRBV18 to TRBJ2-3; 14 nucleotides agree with TRBD2. The germline V gene encodes CDR1 KGHSH and CDR2 LQKENI. V shed 5 bases, J shed 5 bases, and the junction held 6 bases outside the gene matches. This CDR3 comprises 16 residues. The CDR3: CASSRSTSGGGDTQYF. Here the CDR3 DNA reads TGTGCCAGCTCAAGATCGACTAGCGGGGGGGGAGATACGCAGTATTTT.

CDR3 coding DNA: TGCAGTGCTAGAACCGGGACAGCTTACAATGAGCAGTTCTTC. This codes for CSARTGTAYNEQFF. This chain uses TRBV20-1 with TRBJ2-1, with 7 positions matching TRBD1. Germline-derived CDR1 and CDR2 are DFQATT and SNEGSKA (reference sequence). The J segment lost 4 bases and the V segment lost 2 bases, leaving 5 bases of the junction unmatched. This CDR3 contains 14 residues.

This clonotype was counted between two and nine times. This chain's CDR3 is CSAVAGAEIYEQYF. The CDR3 nucleotides are TGCAGTGCTGTGGCAGGGGCGGAAATCTACGAGCAGTACTTC. V gene TRBV20-1 combines with J gene TRBJ2-4; D might be TRBD1 (6 bases). The J call may be mistaken, given a closer DNA end match to TRBJ2-7. The CDR3 spans 14 residues. Per the germline V gene, CDR1 is DFQATT and CDR2 is SNEGSKA (reference sequence).

This rearrangement joins TRBV10-3 to TRBJ1-1; D call uncertain. CDR1 and CDR2 (germline): ENHRY, SYGVKD. V was cut by 4 bases and J by 4 bases, with 19 bases left in between. The CDR3 extends over 16 amino acids. For the CDR3, the DNA is TGTGCCATCAGTGGGGCTGAGGGAACCCCGCGCACTGAAGCTTTCTTT. Amino acids: CAISGAEGTPRTEAFF.

This clonotype was found a few times. This chain connects TRBV29-1 to TRBJ2-5; D tentatively fits TRBD1 or TRBD2 (5 bases each). The CDR3 is made up of 15 amino acids. The V end lost 6 bases, the J end lost 5 bases, and 22 bases lay between the germline ends. The germline V gene has CDR1 SQVTM and CDR2 ANQGSEA. The CDR3 DNA reads TGCAGCGTCACCGTAGGGGTTACCCGGGACGAGACCCAGTACTTC. Its protein is CSVTVGVTRDETQYF.